This TCR beta chain emerged from a study of radiation and T cells in renal cell carcinoma. For the study at large: Nephrectomy followed 15 Gy stereotactic body radiation by 4 weeks. Study results and limitations: Without pretreatment biopsies, baseline tumor clonotype presence was undetermined. From baseline, blood top tumor clonotypes peaked at 2 weeks post-radiation.

As to time point: baseline pretreatment blood. The treatment here: 15 Gy SBRT to primary tumor, nephrectomy 4 weeks later. The tumor was a clear cell renal cell carcinoma. Trimming shortened V by 9 bases and J by 1 base, and 22 bases separated the two germline ends. The germline gives CDR1 SGHNT, CDR2 YYREEE (reference sequence). The CDR3 covers 16 residues. A remark on this clone: Its antigen is unidentified.

TCRdb's table, derived via immunoSEQ multiplex PCR, lists solely in-frame clones and lacks some. The data contain about 140,000 clones, approximately 87% of them singletons. The genes are TRBV5-4 and TRBJ1-1, with D tentatively TRBD1 (6 bases). The clonotype was recovered from a woman in her forties or fifties with renal cell carcinoma. The specimen was blood, collected from a patient whose treatment included radiotherapy and nephrectomy. CDR3 in DNA: TGTGCCATACTCGGGCAGGGGCCTCACCAGAACACTGAAGCTTTCTTT. The encoded protein is CAILGQGPHQNTEAFF.